Presented here are 30 T cell receptor beta chains from one specimen sequenced in a study of cytomegalovirus exposure and HLA in healthy donors. PCR was performed using 60 Vbeta and 13 Jbeta primers. Profiled with immunoSEQ multiplex PCR; TCRdb holds only in-frame clones, not every one. This table holds 80,000 to 100,000 clones. The sample consisted of PBMCs. These receptors were obtained from a woman aged 25 to 39 in good health and CMV-seronegative.

The chain joins TRBV7-6 to TRBJ1-2; D perhaps matches TRBD1 (6 bases). V was shortened by 0 bases and J by 4 bases, with 12 bases between the two germline ends. CDR1 SGHVS and CDR2 FNYEAQ come from the germline V gene. This CDR3 comprises 15 residues. CDR3 nucleotide sequence: TGTGCCAGCAGCTTAGCCCAGGGGCGGATCTATGGCTACACCTTC. It yields the protein CASSLAQGRIYGYTF. The complete variable domain, with remaining parts taken from reference TRBV7-6 and TRBJ1-2, reads GAGVSQSPRYKVTKRGQDVALRCDPISGHVSLYWYRQALGQGPEFLTYFNYEAQQDKSGLPNDRFSAERPEGSISTLTIQRTEQRDSAMYRCASSLAQGRIYGYTFGSGTRLTVV.

This chain connects TRBV18 to TRBJ1-5, with 7 bases that match TRBD1. The CDR3 covers 14 residues. Trimming cost V 6 bases and J 2 bases; bases outside gene matches: 4. The germline V gene encodes CDR1 KGHSH and CDR2 LQKENI. The CDR3 spells CASSPTGRNQPQHF. The CDR3 nucleotides read TGTGCCAGCTCCCCGACAGGGCGCAATCAGCCCCAGCATTTT.

The V gene is TRBV11-3, the J gene TRBJ1-1; tentative D call: TRBD1 (5 bases). V was shortened by 5 bases and J by 1 base, with 8 bases between the two germline ends. Germline CDR1 and CDR2: SGHNT and YENEEA. The CDR3 spans 13 residues. The CDR3 DNA reads TGTGCCAGCAGCCTAGGACAGAACACTGAAGCTTTCTTT. It yields the protein CASSLGQNTEAFF.

The rearrangement links TRBV5-1 to TRBJ2-5; D perhaps matches TRBD2 (5 bases). Germline CDR1 SGHRS, CDR2 YFSETQ. The CDR3 is made up of 14 amino acids. V lost 4 bases, J lost 2 bases, and 12 bases lay in between. The CDR3 nucleotides read TGCGCCAGCAGCCCCCTCGGGATTCAAGAGACCCAGTACTTC. This sequence encodes CASSPLGIQETQYF.

This sequence joins TRBV29-1 and TRBJ2-5; 11 bases fit TRBD1. The closer fit of TRBJ2-7 to the DNA end suggests the J call may be wrong. The CDR3 is 15 residues long. Germline CDR1 reads SQVTM; CDR2 reads ANQGSEA. The CDR3 DNA is TGCAGCGTAGAAACTCCGGGACAGGGGGATTACGAGCAGTACTTC. This translates into CSVETPGQGDYEQYF.

This chain joins TRBV30 and TRBJ2-7; perhaps TRBD1 as D (5 bases). The length of the CDR3 is 13 residues. The V end lost 4 bases, the J end lost 3 bases, and 13 bases lay between the germline ends. CDR1 and CDR2 (germline): GTSNPN, SVGIG (reference sequence). CDR3 nucleotide sequence: TGTGCCTGGATGAACCAGGGTGTCTACGAGCAGTACTTC. It codes for CAWMNQGVYEQYF.

The chain has TRBV29-1 and TRBJ1-2; weak D call: TRBD1 (6 bases). Germline CDR1 and CDR2: SQVTM and ANQGSEA. This CDR3 contains 13 residues. The V end was cut by 6 bases, the J end by 8 bases, with 19 bases between. CDR3 sequence (DNA): TGCAGCGTACAATCGGGACAATATTCCGGCTACACCTTC. This translates into CSVQSGQYSGYTF.

The chain uses TRBV5-1 and TRBJ1-3; D is unclear. The ends were cut back, 3 bases at V and 0 bases at J, with 10 bases in the middle. CDR3 length equals 15 residues. The germline CDR1 and CDR2 sequences are SGHRS and YFSETQ. CDR3 nucleotide sequence: TGCGCCAGCAGCTACTATAGTTCCTCTGGAAACACCATATATTTT. Protein product: CASSYYSSSGNTIYF.

V usage is TRBV19 and J usage is TRBJ2-6, with D possibly matching TRBD1 (6 bases). Germline lookup yields CDR1 LNHDA and CDR2 SQIVND (reference sequence). The V end was cut by 4 bases, the J end by 3 bases, with 25 bases between. The CDR3 is 20 residues long. The CDR3 DNA reads TGTGCCAGTAGTACCTCGGGCACAGGGTCGCTAATGTTTGGGGCCAACGTCCTGACTTTC. It translates to CASSTSGTGSLMFGANVLTF.

V is TRBV19 and J is TRBJ2-7, with D unresolved. Trimming removed 5 bases from V and 0 bases from J, with 11 bases in between. Germline V gene lookup returns CDR1 LNHDA and CDR2 SQIVND (reference sequence). This CDR3 is built from 14 residues. In DNA form, the CDR3 reads TGTGCCAGTAGTTCTACCCTGAGCTCCTACGAGCAGTACTTC. Translated: CASSSTLSSYEQYF.

The chain links TRBV7-8 to TRBJ1-1; TRBD1 is a possible D gene (5 bases). Germline assignment: CDR1 SGHVS and CDR2 FQNEAQ. The CDR3 has 15 amino acids. The V and J ends lost 0 bases and 2 bases respectively, with 10 bases between them. CDR3: CASSLARQRNTEAFF. The CDR3 nucleotides read TGTGCCAGCAGCTTAGCGAGACAGCGAAACACTGAAGCTTTCTTT.

The rearrangement uses TRBV5-4 and TRBJ2-3; TRBD2 agrees at 7 bases. Germline V gene lookup returns CDR1 SGHNT and CDR2 YYREEE (reference sequence). Unmatched junction bases numbered 4, after V lost 1 base and J lost 2 bases. The CDR3 is 15 residues long. The CDR3 DNA follows: TGTGCCAGCAGCTTGCGAGCGGGACTCACAGATACGCAGTATTTT. Encoded protein: CASSLRAGLTDTQYF.

The V gene is TRBV7-2, the J gene TRBJ2-6; no clear D gene. In germline, CDR1 is SGHTA, CDR2 FQGNSA. The CDR3 length is 15 residues. V shed 0 bases and J shed 1 base, with 4 bases lying between them. The CDR3 is CASSLAVSGANVLTF. The CDR3 nucleotides are TGTGCCAGCAGCTTAGCCGTTTCTGGGGCCAACGTCCTGACTTTC.

The V call is TRBV20-1, the J call TRBJ2-7; D is ambiguous. Germline CDR1 is DFQATT and CDR2 is SNEGSKA (reference sequence). This CDR3 is 11 amino acids long. Trimming removed 2 bases at V and 4 bases at J, with 6 bases between. CDR3 region: CSARPRYEQYF. CDR3 nucleotide sequence: TGCAGTGCTAGACCTAGGTACGAGCAGTACTTC.

This rearrangement joins TRBV27 to TRBJ1-1, with D tentatively TRBD1 (6 bases). The CDR3 spans 15 residues. Trimming removed 2 bases at V and 0 bases at J, with 10 bases between. Germline V CDR1 and CDR2: MNHEY, SMNVEV (reference sequence). The chain's CDR3 is CASSLQGYLNTEAFF. CDR3 in DNA: TGTGCCAGCAGTTTACAGGGGTATCTGAACACTGAAGCTTTCTTT.

This sequence joins TRBV4-2 and TRBJ2-5, with 10 positions matching TRBD2. Per germline, CDR1 LGHNA and CDR2 YNFKEQ. V trimming: 0 bases; J trimming: 0 bases; junction bases outside the gene matches: 4. This CDR3 has 17 residues. The CDR3 DNA follows: TGTGCCAGCAGCCAAGATAGAAGCGGGAGGGACCAAGAGACCCAGTACTTC. The encoded protein is CASSQDRSGRDQETQYF.

The J gene is TRBJ1-2, the V gene TRBV19, with D possibly being TRBD1 (6 bases). Germline CDR1 is LNHDA and CDR2 is SQIVND (reference sequence). The V end was cut by 4 bases, the J end by 8 bases, with 20 bases between. The CDR3 runs 15 residues. The CDR3 region has the DNA TGTGCCAGTAGTACCCAACCCACAGGGAGCGGCGGCTACACCTTC. The encoded protein is CASSTQPTGSGGYTF. The whole variable domain, filled in from reference TRBV19 and TRBJ1-2, reads DGGITQSPKYLFRKEGQNVTLSCEQNLNHDAMYWYRQDPGQGLRLIYYSQIVNDFQKGDIAEGYSVSREKKESFPLTVTSAQKNPTAFYLCASSTQPTGSGGYTFGSGTRLTVV.

V gene TRBV27 combines with J gene TRBJ2-7; the match to TRBD2 covers 9 bases. Per germline, CDR1 MNHEY and CDR2 SMNVEV (reference sequence). The junction had 5 bases not matched to a gene; V was cut back by 2 bases and J by 6 bases. There are 14 residues in the CDR3. The CDR3 nucleotides read TGTGCCAGCAGTTTAGCGGGGGGGCTTGGCGAGCAGTACTTC. Its protein product is CASSLAGGLGEQYF.

This sequence joins TRBV7-9 and TRBJ2-1; TRBD2 agrees at 10 bases. V shed 4 bases and J 8 bases; nucleotides not matched to a gene: 5. This CDR3 region has 14 residues. In germline, CDR1 is SEHNR, CDR2 FQNEAQ (reference sequence). CDR3 loop: CASSSLAGEDEQFF. In nucleotides, the CDR3 is TGTGCCAGCAGCTCCCTAGCGGGAGAGGATGAGCAGTTCTTC.

The rearrangement uses TRBV7-2 and TRBJ2-5, with 13 bases fitting TRBD2. The V and J ends lost 2 bases and 4 bases, in that order; junction bases with no gene match: 13. The length of the CDR3 is 19 residues. The germline V gene encodes CDR1 SGHTA and CDR2 FQGNSA. The CDR3 DNA reads as TGTGCCAGCAGCTTAATAAGACTAGCGGGGGGCGCCCTTCGAGAGACCCAGTACTTC. This codes for CASSLIRLAGGALRETQYF. The full variable domain, rest sourced from reference TRBV7-2 and TRBJ2-5, is GAGVSQSPSNKVTEKGKDVELRCDPISGHTALYWYRQSLGQGLEFLIYFQGNSAPDKSGLPSDRFSAERTGGSVSTLTIQRTQQEDSAVYLCASSLIRLAGGALRETQYFGPGTRLLVL.

This chain links TRBV9 with TRBJ2-1, with D perhaps TRBD2 (7 bases). This CDR3 comprises 13 residues. Trimming shortened V by 5 bases and J by 9 bases, and 15 bases separated the two germline ends. Germline V gene lookup returns CDR1 SGDLS and CDR2 YYNGEE. In nucleotides, the CDR3 is TGTGCCAGCAGGTTAGGGGGGGGCGGTGAGCAGTTCTTC. Residues: CASRLGGGGEQFF.

The chain recombines TRBV4-1 with TRBJ1-5, with a weak D call TRBD1 (5 bases). Germline V lookup: CDR1 MGHRA, CDR2 YSYEKL. Trimming took off 5 bases at V and 5 bases at J, with 13 bases between the two ends. This CDR3 is built from 14 residues. As DNA, the CDR3 is TGCGCCAGCAGCACACGACAGCCAGATCAGCCCCAGCATTTT. The encoded protein is CASSTRQPDQPQHF.

The rearrangement uses TRBV11-1 and TRBJ2-2; a weak D match, TRBD2 (6 bases). Germline lookup yields CDR1 SGHAT and CDR2 FQDESV (reference sequence). The CDR3 sequence is 14 residues long. Trimming left V 8 bases short and J 7 bases short, with 17 bases between. The CDR3 sequence: CASVAHRGGGELFF. The CDR3 nucleotides are TGTGCCAGCGTCGCTCATCGGGGAGGCGGGGAGCTGTTTTTT.

The chain combines TRBV15 with TRBJ1-3; 9 nucleotides match TRBD1. Germline V CDR1 and CDR2: LNHNV, YYDKDF (reference sequence). The CDR3 contains 19 residues. Trimming removed 6 bases from V and 1 base from J; junction bases left unmatched: 16. CDR3 protein: CATRTHRGQNLRSGNTIYF. CDR3 DNA sequence: TGTGCCACCAGAACTCACAGGGGGCAGAATTTAAGGTCTGGAAACACCATATATTTT.

The rearrangement uses TRBV7-8 and TRBJ2-7; 10 nucleotides match TRBD1. The germline gives CDR1 SGHVS, CDR2 FQNEAQ. J lost 2 bases, V lost 2 bases, and 15 bases had no gene match. This CDR3 comprises 19 residues. CDR3 sequence (DNA): TGTGCCAGCAGCTTAAGAGTTGGGACAGGGGATTCTCGGGCCTACGAGCAGTACTTC. It specifies CASSLRVGTGDSRAYEQYF.

The V gene is TRBV5-6, the J gene TRBJ1-6; a weak D match, TRBD1 (5 bases). The CDR3 length is 14 residues. Germline CDR1 SGHDT, CDR2 YYEEEE. Trimming removed 2 bases from V and 7 bases from J, with 10 bases in between. CDR3 sequence reads: CASSLGGVNSPLHF. Written as DNA, the CDR3 is TGTGCCAGCAGCTTAGGAGGGGTCAATTCACCCCTCCACTTT.

This chain links TRBV5-8 with TRBJ1-2; 7 bases match TRBD1. This CDR3 is built from 12 residues. V lost 4 bases and J lost 4; bases outside the gene matches: 1. The germline V gene encodes CDR1 SGHTS and CDR2 YDEGEE. The CDR3 region is CASSRTGYGYTF. The CDR3 DNA reads as TGTGCCAGCAGCCGGACAGGCTATGGCTACACCTTC.

The chain uses TRBV5-1 and TRBJ2-7; 8 bases are shared with TRBD1. The germline CDR1 and CDR2 sequences are SGHRS and YFSETQ. This CDR3 has 14 amino acids. J gave up 1 base and V 1 base, and 1 base lay outside the gene matches. CDR3 region: CASSLNRGSYEQYF. For the CDR3, the DNA is TGCGCCAGCAGCTTGAACAGGGGGTCCTACGAGCAGTACTTC.

This rearrangement joins TRBV5-1 to TRBJ1-4; D gene unclear. Trimming removed 2 bases at V and 8 bases at J, with 13 bases between. Germline V gene data show CDR1 as SGHRS and CDR2 as YFSETQ. The CDR3 totals 14 residues. The DNA of the CDR3 is TGCGCCAGCAGCTTTGGCGGAGGAGAAGAAAAACTGTTTTTT. The encoded protein is CASSFGGGEEKLFF.

V gene TRBV6-1 combines with J gene TRBJ1-2, with TRBD1 matching over 8 bases. The CDR3 length is 15 residues. V shed 6 bases and J 4 bases; nucleotides not matched to a gene: 10. Germline CDR1 and CDR2: MNHNS and SASEGT. CDR3 sequence reads: CASSHTTGEGYGYTF. CDR3 bases: TGTGCCAGCAGCCACACGACAGGGGAGGGCTATGGCTACACCTTC.